A selection of T cell receptor beta chains follows, all from one sample in a study of T-cell reconstitution after alpha-beta-depleted transplantation in children. TCRdb re-called the PCR reads through MiXCR, storing one row per CDR3 protein. The sample gives approximately 500,000 distinct CDR3 sequences, over 25% of which show up once; approximately 33% is in the top ten. Sequenced here: PBMCs, sampled before TCRalphabeta/CD19-depleted stem cell transplant. The source is a boy younger than two with Wiskott-Aldrich syndrome, due to receive a stem cell transplant. Each CDR3 is given without its conserved first and last residue. Clone size is stated in some rows and not others, as once, few, many or a class when expanded.

>TRBJ1-1|TRBV28|few
ASSTGTPEAF
>TRBJ2-5|TRBV7-7|few
ASSFGRNLQETQY
>TRBJ2-1|TRBV25-1|-
ASSEYPSGRWNEQF
>TRBJ1-6|TRBV20-1|-
SADPGANSPLH
>TRBJ2-3|TRBV13|few
ASSLAGTSGRGTDTQY
>TRBJ2-7|TRBV5-6|-
ASNELAGEYEQY
>TRBJ2-1|TRBV28|-
ASTPGGQGGEQF
>TRBJ2-7|TRBV6-5|few
ASSYSRQIPYEQY
>TRBJ2-7|TRBV5-1|-
ASSLLVTHEQY
>TRBJ2-3|TRBV5-1|few
ASSLFSGITSTDTQY
>TRBJ2-3|TRBV12-3/TRBV12-4|-
ASSFWADTQY
>TRBJ2-1|TRBV4-2|-
ASSWGLNNEQF
>TRBJ1-1|TRBV29-1|few
SGKDRGNTEAF
>TRBJ1-1|TRBV2|-
ASSLSKTGINTEAF
>TRBJ2-1|TRBV20-1|-
SARGATSDYEQF
>TRBJ2-3|TRBV7-6|-
ASSPKPTGASFTDTQY
>TRBJ2-5|TRBV5-5|few
ASSLMPLAGGLETQY
>TRBJ1-1|TRBV12-3/TRBV12-4|few
ASNQGLPNTEAF
>TRBJ2-1|TRBV20-1|-
SVTPREPFDNEQF
>TRBJ1-5|TRBV7-2|-
ASSSRRGNQPQH
>TRBJ2-3|TRBV5-4|-
ASRDAGLSTDTQY
>TRBJ2-7|TRBV20-1|few
SAPSPLYEQY
>TRBJ2-5|TRBV30|-
AWSALAIQETQY
>TRBJ2-1|TRBV10-3|-
AISVLQFSYNEQF
>TRBJ2-7|TRBV30|-
AWMTRGGVSYEQY
>TRBJ2-1|TRBV5-1|-
ASSLDRSARGYNEQF
>TRBJ2-3|TRBV6-5|-
ASSYTGTSITDTQY
>TRBJ2-5|TRBV20-1|few
SARDPGAGGLGETQY
>TRBJ2-3|TRBV5-1|-
ASTPVLGYTDTQY
>TRBJ1-1|TRBV19|-
ASSSGWRSKNTEAF
>TRBJ2-1|TRBV7-9|-
ASSFSGGANEQF
>TRBJ2-5|TRBV20-1|few
SAIGGGFQETQY
>TRBJ2-7|TRBV5-1|-
ASSSSGTVAYEQY
>TRBJ1-1|TRBV5-1|-
ASSLEPGRSWTEAF
>TRBJ2-5|TRBV5-1|-
ASSLDGIQETQY
>TRBJ2-7|TRBV7-2|few
ASSLRPIYYEQY
>TRBJ1-5|TRBV11-2|few
ASSLDPRTAENNQPQH
>TRBJ2-3|TRBV20-1|-
SARDYRSDTQY
>TRBJ2-5|TRBV20-1|-
SATPQGTETQY
>TRBJ1-4|TRBV7-9|-
ASSLAGSQGEKLF
>TRBJ2-7|TRBV30|few
AWSGTVYEQY
>TRBJ2-1|TRBV5-1|-
ASSLSISGAAGYNEQF
>TRBJ2-1|TRBV7-9|-
ASSASGTSGYNEQF
>TRBJ2-2|TRBV6-1|-
ASSPLRAWSTGELF
>TRBJ1-1|TRBV5-1|-
ASSLTGGGITEAF
>TRBJ1-2|TRBV29-1|-
SVQGPYGYT
>TRBJ2-5|TRBV29-1|-
SVPLAGGGTQY
>TRBJ1-5|TRBV27|-
ASSQTGPIGNQPQH
>TRBJ1-1|TRBV5-1|once
ASKDTGSEAF
>TRBJ2-1|TRBV5-6|few
ASNFRDTYNEQF
>TRBJ2-2|TRBV2|-
ASSGVQGRSNTGELF
>TRBJ2-4|TRBV5-1|-
ASSATGGENIQY
>TRBJ1-2|TRBV27|-
ASSRTGNGYT
>TRBJ1-2|TRBV12-3/TRBV12-4|-
ASSHAGTDYGYT
>TRBJ2-1|TRBV3-1|-
ASTLAGGPTGTEQF
>TRBJ2-1|TRBV5-1|-
ASSPFGGGDEQF